This paragraph covers one TCR beta chain sequence. This sample is part of a study of T cell responses to AZD1222 COVID-19 vaccine. The CDR3 runs to 16 residues. The trim removed 6 bases at V and 4 bases at J, leaving 12 bases unmatched. The germline gives CDR1 SEHNR, CDR2 FQNEAQ (reference sequence). Profiling relied on immunoSEQ multiplex PCR, and the TCRdb table lists in-frame clones only, not all of them. The sample carries 100,000 to 150,000 clones, approximately 91% recorded once. Material: peripheral blood, obtained 28 days after the second AZD1222 dose. The chain links TRBV7-9 to TRBJ1-2; 9 nucleotides match TRBD1. The TCR sequence derives from an adult who received the AZD1222 COVID-19 vaccine. CDR3 region: CASSSGQGKWGYGYTF. The CDR3 coding sequence is TGTGCCAGCAGTTCCGGACAGGGGAAGTGGGGCTATGGCTACACCTTC.